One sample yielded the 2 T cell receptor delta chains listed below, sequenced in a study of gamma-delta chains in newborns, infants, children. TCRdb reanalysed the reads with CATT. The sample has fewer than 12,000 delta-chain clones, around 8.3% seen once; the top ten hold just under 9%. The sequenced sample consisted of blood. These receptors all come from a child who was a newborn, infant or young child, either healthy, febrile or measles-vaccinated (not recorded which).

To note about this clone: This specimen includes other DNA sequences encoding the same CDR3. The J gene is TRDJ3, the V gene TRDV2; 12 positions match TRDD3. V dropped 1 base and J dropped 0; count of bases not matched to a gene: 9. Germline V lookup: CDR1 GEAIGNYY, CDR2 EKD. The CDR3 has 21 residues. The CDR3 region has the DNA TGTGCCTGTGACACGGTACTGGGGGATACCCCTAGCTCCTGGGACACCCGACAGATGTTTTTC. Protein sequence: CACDTVLGDTPSSWDTRQMFF.

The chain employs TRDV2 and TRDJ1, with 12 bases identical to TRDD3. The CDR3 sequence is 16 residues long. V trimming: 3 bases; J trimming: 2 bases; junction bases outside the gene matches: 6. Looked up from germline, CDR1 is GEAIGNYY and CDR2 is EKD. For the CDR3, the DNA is TGTGCCTGTGACGTACTGGGGGATACTAGAACCGATAAACTCATCTTT. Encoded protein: CACDVLGDTRTDKLIF.